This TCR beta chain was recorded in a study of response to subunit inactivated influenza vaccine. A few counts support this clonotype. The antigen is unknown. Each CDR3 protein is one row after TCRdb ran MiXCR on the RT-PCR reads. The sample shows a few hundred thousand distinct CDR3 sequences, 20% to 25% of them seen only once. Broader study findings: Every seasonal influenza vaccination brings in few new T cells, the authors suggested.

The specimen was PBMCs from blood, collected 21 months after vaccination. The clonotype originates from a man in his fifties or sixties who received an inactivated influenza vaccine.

CDR3 region: CASSIQAFISTDTQYF. The DNA of the CDR3 is TGTGCCAGCAGCATCCAGGCGTTCATAAGCACAGATACGCAGTATTTT. The chain employs TRBV7-2 and TRBJ2-3; unclear D gene. Per germline, CDR1 SGHTA and CDR2 FQGNSA. There are 16 residues in the CDR3. The V gene lost 5 bases and the J gene lost 0 bases, with 15 bases spanning the gap.